The 4 T cell receptor beta chains reported below all come from one sample, sequenced in a study of PD-1 blockade in classical Hodgkin lymphoma. The protocol was immunoSEQ multiplex PCR, while the TCRdb copy is restricted to in-frame clones and leaves out a portion. Among 50,000 to 65,000 clones, 80% to 95% were seen once, and the ten largest hold less than 11%. Each patient experienced a relapse that followed autologous stem cell transplantation, and brentuximab vedotin exposure varied. This specimen consisted of peripheral blood mononuclear cells (PBMCs), obtained before the second cycle of nivolumab. Every receptor here comes from a human donor with classical Hodgkin lymphoma.

This clone has only one observation. The chain's CDR3 is CAVAIPGQGNEQFF. In nucleotides, the CDR3 is TGTGCCGTCGCCATCCCGGGACAGGGTAATGAGCAGTTCTTC. The chain combines TRBV11-1 with TRBJ2-1, with 9 bases lining up with TRBD1. This CDR3 is 14 amino acids long. The germline V gene encodes CDR1 SGHAT and CDR2 FQDESV (reference sequence). After removal of 11 bases from V and 7 bases from J, the junction contained 12 bases not matched to a gene.

The chain links TRBV5-8 to TRBJ2-7, with D tentatively TRBD2 (5 bases). Trimming left V 0 bases short and J 0 bases short, with 7 bases between. The germline gives CDR1 SGHTS, CDR2 YDEGEE. This CDR3 is 14 amino acids long. As DNA, the CDR3 is TGTGCCAGCAGCTTGGAGGCGGGCTCCTACGAGCAGTACTTC. Translated: CASSLEAGSYEQYF.

The gene calls are TRBV2 and TRBJ2-1; D perhaps matches TRBD1 (6 bases). The CDR3 covers 18 residues. The germline gives CDR1 SNHLY, CDR2 FYNNEI. V lost 6 bases and J 4 bases, leaving 25 bases between the germline ends. Here the CDR3 reads CASSGYSGVPGAYNEQFF. The CDR3 nucleotides are TGTGCCAGCAGCGGTTATTCAGGGGTTCCAGGCGCTTACAATGAGCAGTTCTTC.

This chain joins TRBV7-9 and TRBJ2-5, with 9 bases that match TRBD1. CDR1 is SEHNR, CDR2 FQNEAQ, per germline (reference sequence). The CDR3 is 17 residues long. The ends lost 5 bases at V and 4 bases at J; junction bases unmatched: 14. CDR3 region: CASSQKPGTGRRETQYF. The DNA for the CDR3 is TGTGCCAGCAGCCAAAAACCCGGGACAGGGCGACGAGAGACCCAGTACTTC.